Below, one T cell receptor (beta chain) is given with its context. These data come from a study of blood T cell repertoires in COVID-19. On the study more broadly: T cells, B-cell-depleted T cells, or PBMCs supplied cDNA or gDNA.

In the source study's methods: The authors estimated nucleated cell counts from reference gene primer amplification. Profiled with immunoSEQ multiplex PCR; TCRdb holds only in-frame clones, not every one. V and J calls and clone size are as listed in that table; D and trimming were resolved from the DNA. The sample carries hundreds of thousands of clones, around 85% recorded once. The sequencing sample was made of peripheral blood. This receptor was taken from a woman between 18 and 29 years old with acute or convalescent COVID-19.

CDR3 DNA: TGTGCCAGCAGCTTAGTGCGGGGGGTCGATGAGCAGTTCTTC. It is translated as CASSLVRGVDEQFF. This chain links TRBV7-3 with TRBJ2-1, with TRBD2 matching 8 bases. The junction had 5 bases not matched to a gene; V was cut back by 2 bases and J by 8 bases. Germline loops: CDR1 SGHTA, CDR2 FQGTGA. This CDR3 region has 14 residues. Drawing the rest from reference TRBV7-3 and TRBJ2-1, the complete variable domain is GAGVSQTPSNKVTEKGKYVELRCDPISGHTALYWYRQSLGQGPEFLIYFQGTGAADDSGLPNDRFFAVRPEGSVSTLKIQRTERGDSAVYLCASSLVRGVDEQFFGPGTRLTVL.